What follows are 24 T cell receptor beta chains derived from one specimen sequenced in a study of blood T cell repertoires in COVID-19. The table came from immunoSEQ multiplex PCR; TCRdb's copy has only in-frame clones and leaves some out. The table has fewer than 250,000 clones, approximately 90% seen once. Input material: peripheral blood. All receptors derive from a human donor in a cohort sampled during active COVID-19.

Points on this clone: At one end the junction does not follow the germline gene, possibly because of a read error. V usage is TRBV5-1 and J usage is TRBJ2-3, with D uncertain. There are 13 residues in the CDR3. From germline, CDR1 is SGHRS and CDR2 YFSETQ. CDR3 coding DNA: TGCGCCAGCAGCCCATCTAGTTCAGATACGCAATATTTT. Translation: CASSPSSSDTQYF.

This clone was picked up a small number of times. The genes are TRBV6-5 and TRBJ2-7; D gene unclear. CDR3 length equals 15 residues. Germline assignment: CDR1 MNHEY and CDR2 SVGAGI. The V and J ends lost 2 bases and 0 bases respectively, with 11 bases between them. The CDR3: CASSYLHDSSYEQYF. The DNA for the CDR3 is TGTGCCAGCAGTTACCTCCACGATAGCTCCTACGAGCAGTACTTC.

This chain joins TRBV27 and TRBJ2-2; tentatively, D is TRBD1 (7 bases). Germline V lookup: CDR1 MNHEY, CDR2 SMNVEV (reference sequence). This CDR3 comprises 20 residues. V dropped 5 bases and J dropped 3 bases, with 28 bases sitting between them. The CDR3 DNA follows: TGTGCCAGCAGTCTCACTCCCGGGACAGAGGGACTCTTCTACACCGGGGAGCTGTTTTTT. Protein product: CASSLTPGTEGLFYTGELFF.

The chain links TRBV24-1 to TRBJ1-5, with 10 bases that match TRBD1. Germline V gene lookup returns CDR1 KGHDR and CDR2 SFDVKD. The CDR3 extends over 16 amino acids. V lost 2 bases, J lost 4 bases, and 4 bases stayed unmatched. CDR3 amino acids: CATSDSLDRGNQPQHF. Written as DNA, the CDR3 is TGTGCCACCAGTGATTCCCTGGACAGGGGGAATCAGCCCCAGCATTTT.

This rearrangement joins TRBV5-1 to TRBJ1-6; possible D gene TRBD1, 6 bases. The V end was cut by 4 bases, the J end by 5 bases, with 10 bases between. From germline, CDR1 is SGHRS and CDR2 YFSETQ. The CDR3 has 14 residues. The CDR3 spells CASSPGQHNSPLHF. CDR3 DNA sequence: TGCGCCAGCAGCCCGGGACAACATAATTCACCCCTCCACTTT.

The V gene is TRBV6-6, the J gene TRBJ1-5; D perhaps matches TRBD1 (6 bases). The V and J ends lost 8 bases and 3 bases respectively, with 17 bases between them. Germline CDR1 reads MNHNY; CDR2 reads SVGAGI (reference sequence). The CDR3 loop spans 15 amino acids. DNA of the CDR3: TGTGCCAGCGTGCGAGGGGACAATGACAATCAGCCCCAGCATTTT. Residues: CASVRGDNDNQPQHF.

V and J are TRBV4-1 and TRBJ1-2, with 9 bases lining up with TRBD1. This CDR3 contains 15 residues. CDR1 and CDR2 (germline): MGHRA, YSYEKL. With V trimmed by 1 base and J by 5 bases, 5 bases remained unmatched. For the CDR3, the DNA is TGCGCCAGCAGCCAAGTACAGGGGGCTGTTTATGGCTACACCTTC. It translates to CASSQVQGAVYGYTF.

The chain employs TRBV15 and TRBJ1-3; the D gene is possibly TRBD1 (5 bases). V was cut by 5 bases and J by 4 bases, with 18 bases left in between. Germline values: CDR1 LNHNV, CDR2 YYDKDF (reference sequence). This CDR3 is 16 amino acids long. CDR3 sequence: CATSESRRAYGNTIYF. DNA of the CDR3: TGTGCCACCAGCGAATCGCGCAGGGCTTACGGAAACACCATATATTTT.

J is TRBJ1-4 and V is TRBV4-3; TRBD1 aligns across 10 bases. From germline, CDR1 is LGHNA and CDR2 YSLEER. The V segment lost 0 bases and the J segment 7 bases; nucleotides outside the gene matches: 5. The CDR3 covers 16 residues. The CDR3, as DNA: TGCGCCAGCAGCCAAGAGCTGACAGGGGGCTCTGAAAAACTGTTTTTT. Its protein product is CASSQELTGGSEKLFF.

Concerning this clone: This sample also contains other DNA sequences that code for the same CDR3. CDR3 protein: CASSSLAGGSYNEQFF. The CDR3 DNA reads TGTGCCAGCAGTTCTCTAGCGGGGGGCTCCTACAATGAGCAGTTCTTC. V is TRBV6-2 or TRBV6-3 and J is TRBJ2-1, with 11 bases aligning to TRBD2. CDR3 length: 16 amino acids. V trimming: 4 bases; J trimming: 0 bases; junction bases outside the gene matches: 2. Germline V CDR1 and CDR2: MNHEY, SVGEGT.

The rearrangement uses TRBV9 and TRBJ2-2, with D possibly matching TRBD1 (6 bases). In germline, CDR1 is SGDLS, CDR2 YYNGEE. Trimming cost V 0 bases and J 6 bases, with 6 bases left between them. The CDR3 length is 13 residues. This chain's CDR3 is CASSVGGPGELFF. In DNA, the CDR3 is TGTGCCAGCAGCGTAGGGGGGCCCGGGGAGCTGTTTTTT.

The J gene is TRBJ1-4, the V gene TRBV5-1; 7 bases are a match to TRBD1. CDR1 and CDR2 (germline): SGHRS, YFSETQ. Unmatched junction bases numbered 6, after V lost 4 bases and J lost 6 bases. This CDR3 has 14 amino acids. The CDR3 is CASSPGTDHEKLFF. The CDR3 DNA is TGCGCCAGCAGCCCGGGGACAGACCATGAAAAACTGTTTTTT. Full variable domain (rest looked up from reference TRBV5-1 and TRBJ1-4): KAGVTQTPRYLIKTRGQQVTLSCSPISGHRSVSWYQQTPGQGLQFLFEYFSETQRNKGNFPGRFSGRQFSNSRSEMNVSTLELGDSALYLCASSPGTDHEKLFFGSGTQLSVL.

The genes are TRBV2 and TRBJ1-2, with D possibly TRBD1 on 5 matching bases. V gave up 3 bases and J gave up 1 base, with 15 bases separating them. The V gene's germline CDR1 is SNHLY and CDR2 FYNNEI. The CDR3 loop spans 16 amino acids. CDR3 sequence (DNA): TGTGCCAGCAGTGATCATCCGGGGGGGGTTAACTATGGCTACACCTTC. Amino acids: CASSDHPGGVNYGYTF. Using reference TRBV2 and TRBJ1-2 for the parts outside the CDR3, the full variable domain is EPEVTQTPSHQVTQMGQEVILRCVPISNHLYFYWYRQILGQKVEFLVSFYNNEISEKSEIFDDQFSVERPDGSNFTLKIRSTKLEDSAMYFCASSDHPGGVNYGYTFGSGTRLTVV.

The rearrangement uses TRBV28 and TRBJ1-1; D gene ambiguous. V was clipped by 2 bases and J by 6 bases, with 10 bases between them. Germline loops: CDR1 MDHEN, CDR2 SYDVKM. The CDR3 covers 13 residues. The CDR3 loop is CASSLRKSAEAFF. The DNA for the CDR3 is TGTGCCAGCAGTTTACGGAAAAGCGCTGAAGCTTTCTTT.

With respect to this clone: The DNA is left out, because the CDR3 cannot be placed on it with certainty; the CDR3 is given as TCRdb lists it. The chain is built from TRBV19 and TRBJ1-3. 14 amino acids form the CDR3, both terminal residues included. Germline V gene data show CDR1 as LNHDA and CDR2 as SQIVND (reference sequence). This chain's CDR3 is CASSILESKDTIYF.

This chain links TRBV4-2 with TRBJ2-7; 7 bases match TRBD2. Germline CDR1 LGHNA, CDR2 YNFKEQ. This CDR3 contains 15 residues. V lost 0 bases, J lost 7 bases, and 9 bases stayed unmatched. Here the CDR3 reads CASSQELRGSWEQYF. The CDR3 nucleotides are TGTGCCAGCAGCCAAGAGCTCCGCGGGAGTTGGGAGCAGTACTTC.

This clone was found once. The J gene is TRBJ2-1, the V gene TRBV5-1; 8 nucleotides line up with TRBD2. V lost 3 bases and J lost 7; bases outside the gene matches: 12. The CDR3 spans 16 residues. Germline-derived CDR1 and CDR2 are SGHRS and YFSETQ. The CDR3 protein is CASSWGGSGTPNEQFF. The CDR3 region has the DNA TGCGCCAGCAGCTGGGGTGGTAGCGGGACCCCTAATGAGCAGTTCTTC.

CDR3 residues: CASSGDGLGLSYEQYF. The CDR3 nucleotides read TGTGCCAGCAGTGGGGACGGATTGGGACTATCCTACGAGCAGTACTTC. The rearrangement links TRBV6-1 to TRBJ2-7; 7 bases fit TRBD2. The CDR3 spans 16 residues. Germline V CDR1 and CDR2: MNHNS, SASEGT. V lost 4 bases to trimming and J lost 1 base; unmatched junction nucleotides: 10.

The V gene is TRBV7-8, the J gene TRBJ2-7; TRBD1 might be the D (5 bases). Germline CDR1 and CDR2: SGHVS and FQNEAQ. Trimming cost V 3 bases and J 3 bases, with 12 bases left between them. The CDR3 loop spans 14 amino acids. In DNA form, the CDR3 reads TGTGCCAGCAGCTTCCTAGGGGTAATCTACGAGCAGTACTTC. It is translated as CASSFLGVIYEQYF.

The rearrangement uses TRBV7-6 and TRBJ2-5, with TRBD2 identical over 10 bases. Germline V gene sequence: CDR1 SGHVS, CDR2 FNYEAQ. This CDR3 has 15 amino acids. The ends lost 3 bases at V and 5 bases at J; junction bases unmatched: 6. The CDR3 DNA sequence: TGTGCCAGCAGCTTTAGCGGGGGGCTTAAGGAGACCCAGTACTTC. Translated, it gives CASSFSGGLKETQYF.

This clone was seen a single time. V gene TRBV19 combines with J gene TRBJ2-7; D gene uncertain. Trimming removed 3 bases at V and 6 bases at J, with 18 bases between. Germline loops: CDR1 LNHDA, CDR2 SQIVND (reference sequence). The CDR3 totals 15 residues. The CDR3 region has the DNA TGTGCCAGTAGTATGGTTTTGACCCGACGGGTCGAGCAGTACTTC. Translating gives CASSMVLTRRVEQYF.

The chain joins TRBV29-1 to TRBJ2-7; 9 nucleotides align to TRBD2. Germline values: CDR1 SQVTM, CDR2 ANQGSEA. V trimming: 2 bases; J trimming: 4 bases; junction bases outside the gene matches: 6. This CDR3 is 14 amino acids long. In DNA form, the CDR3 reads TGCAGCGTTGAATTAGCGGGGGCGGGGTACGAGCAGTACTTC. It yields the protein CSVELAGAGYEQYF.

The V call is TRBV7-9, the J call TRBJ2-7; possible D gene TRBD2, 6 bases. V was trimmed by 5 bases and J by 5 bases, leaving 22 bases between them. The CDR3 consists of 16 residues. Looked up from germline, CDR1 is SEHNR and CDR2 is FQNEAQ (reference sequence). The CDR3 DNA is TGTGCCAGCAGCAAATCGGCGGCGGGACCTTCGGACGAGCAGTACTTC. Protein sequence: CASSKSAAGPSDEQYF.

CDR3 in amino acids: CASSDPGRAYEQYF. The CDR3 nucleotides read TGTGCCAGCAGTGATCCCGGGAGGGCCTACGAGCAGTACTTC. The gene calls are TRBV2 and TRBJ2-7; 8 bases fit TRBD2. CDR3 size: 14 residues. Germline V lookup: CDR1 SNHLY, CDR2 FYNNEI. V shed 3 bases, J shed 2 bases, and the junction held 3 bases outside the gene matches.